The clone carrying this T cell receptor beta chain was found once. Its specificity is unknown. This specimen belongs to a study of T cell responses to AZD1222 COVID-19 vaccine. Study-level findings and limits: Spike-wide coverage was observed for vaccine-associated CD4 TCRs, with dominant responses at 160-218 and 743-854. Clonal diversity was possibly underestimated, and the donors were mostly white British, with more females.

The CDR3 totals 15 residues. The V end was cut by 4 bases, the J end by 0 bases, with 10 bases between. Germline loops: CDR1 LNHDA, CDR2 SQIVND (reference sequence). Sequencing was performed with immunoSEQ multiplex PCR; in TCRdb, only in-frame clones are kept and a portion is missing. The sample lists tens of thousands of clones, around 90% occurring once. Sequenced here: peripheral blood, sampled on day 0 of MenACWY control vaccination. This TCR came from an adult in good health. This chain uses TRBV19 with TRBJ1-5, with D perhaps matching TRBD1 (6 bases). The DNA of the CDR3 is TGTGCCAGTAGTACACAGGGTTCTAGCAATCAGCCCCAGCATTTT. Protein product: CASSTQGSSNQPQHF. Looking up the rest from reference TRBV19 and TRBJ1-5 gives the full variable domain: DGGITQSPKYLFRKEGQNVTLSCEQNLNHDAMYWYRQDPGQGLRLIYYSQIVNDFQKGDIAEGYSVSREKKESFPLTVTSAQKNPTAFYLCASSTQGSSNQPQHFGDGTRLSIL.